This is a list of T cell receptor beta chains from one sample in a study of tumor-infiltrating lymphocytes in oesophageal squamous cell carcinoma. TCRdb independently ran MiXCR on the PCR reads; one entry per CDR3 protein. Of approximately 9,500 distinct CDR3 sequences listed, roughly three fifths are singletons. Sequenced: esophageal tumor tissue. Source of these receptors: a female donor with esophageal squamous cell carcinoma. Both conserved end residues are part of each CDR3. A D gene is named only where the DNA matches it firmly. Clone size appears in some rows only: once, few, many, or a class for an expanded clone.

d_gene	v_gene	abundance	j_gene	CDR3aa	CDR3nt
-	TRBV7-6	-	TRBJ2-7	CASSLAGSAYEQYF	TGTGCCAGCAGCTTAGCGGGTTCCGCCTACGAGCAGTACTTC
TRBD2	TRBV7-2	large	TRBJ2-7	CASSQQSGSSYEQYF	TGTGCCAGCAGCCAACAAAGCGGGAGCTCATACGAGCAGTACTTC
-	TRBV6-5	once	TRBJ1-1	CASSYPGWDTEAFF	TGTGCCAGCAGTTACCCCGGGTGGGACACTGAAGCTTTCTTT
-	TRBV18	-	TRBJ2-1	CASSPAARPGYEQFF	TGTGCCAGCTCACCAGCAGCTCGACCGGGGTATGAGCAGTTCTTC
TRBD1	TRBV24-1	-	TRBJ2-6	CATSEPDRGLSGANVLTF	TGTGCCACCAGTGAGCCCGACAGGGGACTCTCTGGGGCCAACGTCCTGACTTTC
-	TRBV7-6	-	TRBJ2-5	CASSFGGLRETQYF	TGTGCTAGCAGCTTCGGGGGCCTCAGGGAGACCCAGTACTTC
TRBD1	TRBV7-9	-	TRBJ2-1	CASSWDSLERLLYNEQFF	TGTGCCAGCAGTTGGGACAGCCTTGAGCGGCTGCTGTACAATGAGCAGTTCTTC
-	TRBV7-8	-	TRBJ1-1	CASSFSTREAFF	TGTGCCAGCAGCTTTTCGACCCGTGAAGCTTTCTTT
TRBD1	TRBV12-3/TRBV12-4	few	TRBJ1-1	CASSRPGQGATEAFF	TGTGCCAGCAGTAGACCGGGACAGGGGGCCACTGAAGCTTTCTTT
-	TRBV6-5	-	TRBJ1-2	CASSYSGQANYGYTF	TGTGCCAGCAGTTACTCGGGACAAGCTAACTATGGCTACACCTTC
-	TRBV7-2	-	TRBJ2-5	CASSFGGGQETQYF	TGTGCCAGCAGCTTCGGAGGGGGGCAAGAGACCCAGTACTTC
-	TRBV19	many	TRBJ1-2	CASRKQVATYGYTF	TGTGCCAGTAGAAAACAGGTAGCCACGTATGGCTACACCTTC
-	TRBV7-9	-	TRBJ2-7	CASSDWGGEQYF	TGTGCCAGCAGCGATTGGGGCGGTGAGCAGTACTTC
-	TRBV28	-	TRBJ2-3	CASSRGWEADTQYF	TGTGCCAGCAGTAGGGGGTGGGAGGCTGATACGCAGTATTTT
-	TRBV7-8	few	TRBJ2-5	CASSFRGTQYF	TGTGCCAGCAGCTTTCGGGGGACCCAGTACTTC
TRBD2	TRBV6-2/TRBV6-3	-	TRBJ2-7	CATRLAVQYEQYF	TGTGCCACCCGACTAGCGGTCCAATACGAGCAGTACTTC
-	TRBV6-2/TRBV6-3	-	TRBJ1-3	CASSSRQISGNTIYF	TGTGCCAGCAGTTCCCGACAGATCTCTGGAAACACCATATATTTT
TRBD1	TRBV7-2	-	TRBJ2-1	CASSLVVGQGRDNEQFF	TGTGCCAGCAGCTTAGTGGTGGGACAGGGTCGGGACAATGAGCAGTTCTTC
-	TRBV7-8	-	TRBJ1-6	CASSSGLGLSYEQYF	TGTGCCAGCAGCTCCGGACTAGGACTCTCCTACGAGCAGTACTTT
-	TRBV12-3/TRBV12-4	-	TRBJ2-2	CASRTRGGAGTGELFF	TGTGCCAGCAGAACTCGGGGTGGGGCGGGAACCGGGGAGCTGTTTTTT
TRBD2	TRBV7-6	-	TRBJ2-3	CASSLEPGLQTTQYF	TGTGCCAGCAGCTTAGAACCGGGACTACAGACTACGCAGTATTTT
TRBD2	TRBV7-2	-	TRBJ2-3	CASSLQGLGADTQYF	TGTGCCAGCAGCTTACAGGGACTAGGCGCAGATACGCAGTATTTT
-	TRBV5-5	-	TRBJ2-5	CASSPEALGLETQYF	TGTGCCAGCAGCCCCGAAGCCTTGGGCCTCGAGACCCAGTACTTC
TRBD2	TRBV28	few	TRBJ2-6	CASSLWVTSGSAGANVLTF	TGTGCCAGCAGTTTATGGGTTACTAGCGGGAGCGCTGGGGCCAACGTCCTGACTTTC
TRBD1	TRBV6-1	-	TRBJ2-7	CASNTGTGSYEQYF	TGTGCCAGCAATACCGGGACAGGGTCCTACGAGCAGTACTTC
-	TRBV24-1	many	TRBJ2-7	CATSGSGGGRGYNEQYF	TGTGCCACCAGTGGAAGCGGAGGGGGACGCGGGTACAATGAGCAGTACTTC
-	TRBV10-1	-	TRBJ1-1	CASRGSGPNTEAFF	TGCGCCAGCAGAGGATCAGGGCCGAACACTGAAGCTTTCTTT
-	TRBV7-3	-	TRBJ2-6	CASSSSPGANVLTF	TGTGCCAGCAGCTCTTCCCCTGGGGCCAACGTCCTGACTTTC